This is a list of T cell receptor beta chains from one sample in a study of identical twins. TCRdb independently ran MiXCR on the 5' RACE reads; one entry per CDR3 protein. The data show more than 1.5 million distinct CDR3 sequences, under 35% seen once. The specimen sequenced was cord blood. These receptors were collected from a newborn girl in good health. The CDR3 runs from the conserved cysteine through the conserved F or W. Each record gives: clone size, D gene, J gene, V gene, CDR3 length, CDR3 protein, CDR3 DNA. A D gene is named only where the DNA matches it firmly. Not all rows give a size; the values are once, few, many and, for expanded clones, a class.

clone_size: few
d_call: .
j_call: TRBJ2-7
v_call: TRBV4-2
cdr3_length: 15
cdr3_aa: CASSQGRLSSYEQYF
cdr3_nt: TGTGCCAGCAGCCAGGGACGGCTCAGCTCCTACGAGCAGTACTTC

clone_size: once
d_call: TRBD2
j_call: TRBJ2-3
v_call: TRBV20-1
cdr3_length: 15
cdr3_aa: CSASFGGANADTQYF
cdr3_nt: TGCAGTGCTAGTTTCGGGGGGGCGAACGCAGATACGCAGTATTTT

clone_size: many
d_call: TRBD2
j_call: TRBJ2-1
v_call: TRBV20-1
cdr3_length: 15
cdr3_aa: CSATAGLLLYNEQFF
cdr3_nt: TGCAGTGCTACAGCGGGACTCCTACTCTACAATGAGCAGTTCTTC

clone_size: once
d_call: .
j_call: TRBJ1-4
v_call: TRBV20-1
cdr3_length: 15
cdr3_aa: CSASKPGLGHEKLFF
cdr3_nt: TGCAGTGCTAGTAAACCGGGACTGGGACATGAAAAACTGTTTTTT

clone_size: .
d_call: .
j_call: TRBJ1-3
v_call: TRBV20-1
cdr3_length: 14
cdr3_aa: CSATRGGSGNTIYF
cdr3_nt: TGCAGTGCCACGCGCGGGGGGTCTGGAAACACCATATATTTT

clone_size: few
d_call: TRBD1
j_call: TRBJ2-1
v_call: TRBV14
cdr3_length: 18
cdr3_aa: CASSQVGGGQGFKNEQFF
cdr3_nt: TGTGCCAGCAGCCAAGTCGGTGGGGGACAGGGTTTCAAGAATGAGCAGTTCTTC

clone_size: few
d_call: .
j_call: TRBJ2-7
v_call: TRBV18
cdr3_length: 16
cdr3_aa: CASSPAGFRVSYEQYF
cdr3_nt: TGTGCCAGCTCACCAGCCGGGTTCCGCGTTTCCTACGAGCAGTACTTC

clone_size: .
d_call: .
j_call: TRBJ2-1
v_call: TRBV3-1
cdr3_length: 14
cdr3_aa: CASSPKFSYNEQFF
cdr3_nt: TGTGCCAGCAGCCCAAAGTTCTCCTACAATGAGCAGTTCTTC

clone_size: .
d_call: TRBD2
j_call: TRBJ2-7
v_call: TRBV29-1
cdr3_length: 12
cdr3_aa: CSVAGGYYEQYF
cdr3_nt: TGCAGCGTAGCGGGAGGGTACTACGAGCAGTACTTC

clone_size: .
d_call: .
j_call: TRBJ2-4
v_call: TRBV4-1
cdr3_length: 14
cdr3_aa: CASSTYRTDNIQYF
cdr3_nt: TGCGCCAGCAGCACCTACCGGACTGACAACATTCAGTACTTC

clone_size: .
d_call: .
j_call: TRBJ2-7
v_call: TRBV12-3/TRBV12-4
cdr3_length: 14
cdr3_aa: CASSLLAVNYEQYF
cdr3_nt: TGTGCCAGCAGTTTGTTGGCGGTCAACTACGAGCAGTACTTC

clone_size: .
d_call: .
j_call: TRBJ2-1
v_call: TRBV14
cdr3_length: 13
cdr3_aa: CASGQDGLSSQFF
cdr3_nt: TGTGCCAGCGGCCAAGATGGGCTGAGCTCGCAGTTCTTC

clone_size: few
d_call: .
j_call: TRBJ2-4
v_call: TRBV29-1
cdr3_length: 13
cdr3_aa: CSVWGGGTNIQYF
cdr3_nt: TGCAGCGTGTGGGGGGGCGGCACCAACATTCAGTACTTC

clone_size: few
d_call: TRBD1
j_call: TRBJ1-5
v_call: TRBV20-1
cdr3_length: 15
cdr3_aa: CSASPGTGPLQPQHF
cdr3_nt: TGCAGTGCTAGCCCCGGGACAGGCCCCCTTCAGCCCCAGCATTTT

clone_size: .
d_call: .
j_call: TRBJ2-7
v_call: TRBV11-2
cdr3_length: 14
cdr3_aa: CASAMAGQAYEQYF
cdr3_nt: TGTGCCAGCGCCATGGCCGGCCAGGCCTACGAGCAGTACTTC

clone_size: few
d_call: .
j_call: TRBJ2-7
v_call: TRBV7-9
cdr3_length: 14
cdr3_aa: CASSLETVTYEQYF
cdr3_nt: TGTGCCAGCAGCTTAGAAACAGTTACCTACGAGCAGTACTTC

clone_size: .
d_call: TRBD1
j_call: TRBJ2-7
v_call: TRBV30
cdr3_length: 13
cdr3_aa: CAWTTGGRDEQYF
cdr3_nt: TGTGCCTGGACCACAGGGGGACGGGACGAGCAGTACTTC

clone_size: .
d_call: TRBD2
j_call: TRBJ2-3
v_call: TRBV7-2
cdr3_length: 19
cdr3_aa: CASSFERGPESYHTDTQYF
cdr3_nt: TGTGCCAGCAGCTTCGAGCGGGGGCCCGAATCTTACCACACAGATACGCAGTATTTT

clone_size: .
d_call: TRBD2
j_call: TRBJ2-1
v_call: TRBV5-1
cdr3_length: 19
cdr3_aa: CASSSKREGPLSSYNEQFF
cdr3_nt: TGCGCCAGCAGCTCTAAGCGGGAGGGCCCCCTGAGCTCCTACAATGAGCAGTTCTTC

clone_size: .
d_call: TRBD1
j_call: TRBJ1-6
v_call: TRBV20-1
cdr3_length: 15
cdr3_aa: CSARPNRGDNSPLHF
cdr3_nt: TGCAGTGCTAGACCGAACAGGGGGGATAATTCACCCCTCCACTTT

clone_size: .
d_call: .
j_call: TRBJ2-2
v_call: TRBV5-5
cdr3_length: 13
cdr3_aa: CASSPAVSGELFF
cdr3_nt: TGTGCCAGCAGCCCGGCGGTGTCCGGGGAGCTGTTTTTT

clone_size: few
d_call: .
j_call: TRBJ2-7
v_call: TRBV18
cdr3_length: 17
cdr3_aa: CASSPQKDGRLGYEQYF
cdr3_nt: TGTGCCAGCTCACCTCAGAAGGACGGTCGGTTGGGTTACGAGCAGTACTTC

clone_size: few
d_call: .
j_call: TRBJ2-1
v_call: TRBV28
cdr3_length: 19
cdr3_aa: CASSLGALPARGGVYEQFF
cdr3_nt: TGTGCCAGCAGTTTGGGCGCCCTACCGGCCCGGGGTGGGGTTTATGAGCAGTTCTTC

clone_size: .
d_call: TRBD2
j_call: TRBJ2-1
v_call: TRBV4-1
cdr3_length: 15
cdr3_aa: CASSQRTSRDNEQFF
cdr3_nt: TGCGCCAGCAGCCAGCGGACTAGTCGGGACAATGAGCAGTTCTTC

clone_size: .
d_call: TRBD2
j_call: TRBJ2-1
v_call: TRBV6-5
cdr3_length: 15
cdr3_aa: CASSKSGRLGNEQFF
cdr3_nt: TGTGCCAGCAGTAAGAGCGGGAGACTGGGCAATGAGCAGTTCTTC

clone_size: .
d_call: .
j_call: TRBJ2-3
v_call: TRBV11-1
cdr3_length: 14
cdr3_aa: CASSLGSAAGTQYF
cdr3_nt: TGTGCCAGCAGCTTAGGCAGCGCGGCCGGTACGCAGTATTTT

clone_size: few
d_call: .
j_call: TRBJ2-5
v_call: TRBV2
cdr3_length: 12
cdr3_aa: CASSEPRGTQYF
cdr3_nt: TGTGCCAGCAGTGAGCCCAGGGGGACCCAGTACTTC

clone_size: .
d_call: TRBD2
j_call: TRBJ2-7
v_call: TRBV20-1
cdr3_length: 14
cdr3_aa: CSASSLAGPYEQYF
cdr3_nt: TGCAGTGCTAGTTCCCTAGCGGGGCCCTACGAGCAGTACTTC

clone_size: few
d_call: TRBD2
j_call: TRBJ2-1
v_call: TRBV13
cdr3_length: 16
cdr3_aa: CASSRLWTSPYNEQFF
cdr3_nt: TGTGCCAGCAGCCGCCTCTGGACTAGCCCGTACAATGAGCAGTTCTTC

clone_size: .
d_call: .
j_call: TRBJ2-1
v_call: TRBV7-6
cdr3_length: 14
cdr3_aa: CASSLYGQTYEQFF
cdr3_nt: TGTGCCAGCAGCTTATACGGACAGACCTACGAGCAGTTCTTC

clone_size: once
d_call: .
j_call: TRBJ1-6
v_call: TRBV12-3/TRBV12-4
cdr3_length: 13
cdr3_aa: CASSFGADSPPHF
cdr3_nt: TGTGCCAGCAGTTTTGGGGCGGATTCACCCCCCCACTTT

clone_size: .
d_call: .
j_call: TRBJ2-7
v_call: TRBV28
cdr3_length: 15
cdr3_aa: CASSSTGLPSYEQYF
cdr3_nt: TGTGCCAGCAGTAGTACCGGTCTACCCTCCTACGAGCAGTACTTC